This TCR beta chain was identified in a study of T cell clonotyping in hematopoietic cell transplantation. Overall study findings and caveats: Broader posttransplant TCR repertoire diversity was predicted by graft donor and pretransplant recipient Inverse Simpson Index values. Pathologically expanded recipient clonotypes increased progressively from day 30 to day 180 as diversity fell.

The CDR3 runs to 11 residues. Trimming left V 5 bases short and J 5 bases short, with 6 bases between. Per germline, CDR1 LNHDA and CDR2 SQIVND (reference sequence). This clone was found once. Its specificity is not known. The data were produced by immunoSEQ multiplex PCR, yet TCRdb's version contains in-frame clones alone and is incomplete. This sample has more than 65,000 clones, with approximately 94% found just once. Material: peripheral blood mononuclear cells. The chain has TRBV19 and TRBJ2-5, with unresolved D. The origin of this receptor is a man aged 45-65 years in good health. Some clones in this sample may be carry-over from other donors' samples. The CDR3 nucleotides are TGTGCCAGTAGTGTCATGGAGACCCAGTACTTC. This codes for CASSVMETQYF. Using reference TRBV19 and TRBJ2-5 for the parts outside the CDR3, the full variable domain is DGGITQSPKYLFRKEGQNVTLSCEQNLNHDAMYWYRQDPGQGLRLIYYSQIVNDFQKGDIAEGYSVSREKKESFPLTVTSAQKNPTAFYLCASSVMETQYFGPGTRLLVL.